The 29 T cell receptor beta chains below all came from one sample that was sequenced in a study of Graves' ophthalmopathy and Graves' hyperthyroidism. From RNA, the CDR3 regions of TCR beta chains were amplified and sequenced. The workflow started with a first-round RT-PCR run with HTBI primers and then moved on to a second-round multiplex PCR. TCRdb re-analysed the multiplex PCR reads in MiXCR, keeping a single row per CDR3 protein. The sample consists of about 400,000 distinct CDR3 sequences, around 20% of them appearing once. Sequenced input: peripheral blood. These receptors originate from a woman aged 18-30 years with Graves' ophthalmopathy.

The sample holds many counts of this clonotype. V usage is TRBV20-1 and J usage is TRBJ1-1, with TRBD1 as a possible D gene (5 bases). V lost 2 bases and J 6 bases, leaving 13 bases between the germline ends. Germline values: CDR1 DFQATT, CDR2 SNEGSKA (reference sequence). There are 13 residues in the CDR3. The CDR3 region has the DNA TGCAGTGCTAGACACTCCGGACATGCTGAAGCTTTCTTT. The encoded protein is CSARHSGHAEAFF.

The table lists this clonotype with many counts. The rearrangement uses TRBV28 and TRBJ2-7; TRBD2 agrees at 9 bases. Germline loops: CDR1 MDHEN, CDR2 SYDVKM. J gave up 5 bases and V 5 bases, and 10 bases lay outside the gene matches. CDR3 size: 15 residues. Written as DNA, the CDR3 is TGTGCCAGCAGTCCCATAGCGGGAGAGGGAAACGAGCAGTACTTC. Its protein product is CASSPIAGEGNEQYF.

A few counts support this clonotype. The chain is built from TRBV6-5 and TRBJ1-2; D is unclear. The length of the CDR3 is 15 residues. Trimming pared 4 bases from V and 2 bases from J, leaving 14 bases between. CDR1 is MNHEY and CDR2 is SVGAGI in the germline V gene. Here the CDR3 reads CASSLERRLNYGYTF. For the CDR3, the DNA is TGTGCCAGCAGTTTAGAACGGAGACTAAACTATGGCTACACCTTC.

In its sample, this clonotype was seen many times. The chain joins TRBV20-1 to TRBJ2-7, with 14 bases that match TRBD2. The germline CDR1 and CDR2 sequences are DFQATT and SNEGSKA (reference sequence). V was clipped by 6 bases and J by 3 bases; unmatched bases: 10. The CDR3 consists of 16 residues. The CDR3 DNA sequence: TGCAGTGCCAGGACTAGCGGGGGGCTAGTTTTCTACGAGCAGTACTTC. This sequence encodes CSARTSGGLVFYEQYF.

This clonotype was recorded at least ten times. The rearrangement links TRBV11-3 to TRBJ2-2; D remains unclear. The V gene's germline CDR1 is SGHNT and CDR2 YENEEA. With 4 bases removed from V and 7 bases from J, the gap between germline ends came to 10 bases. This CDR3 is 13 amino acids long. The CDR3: CASSSSGGGELFF. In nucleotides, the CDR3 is TGTGCCAGCAGCTCGTCAGGCGGCGGGGAGCTGTTTTTT. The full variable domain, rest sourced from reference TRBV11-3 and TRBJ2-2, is EAGVVQSPRYKIIEKKQPVAFWCNPISGHNTLYWYLQNLGQGPELLIRYENEEAVDDSQLPKDRFSAERLKGVDSTLKIQPAELGDSAVYLCASSSSGGGELFFGEGSRLTVL.

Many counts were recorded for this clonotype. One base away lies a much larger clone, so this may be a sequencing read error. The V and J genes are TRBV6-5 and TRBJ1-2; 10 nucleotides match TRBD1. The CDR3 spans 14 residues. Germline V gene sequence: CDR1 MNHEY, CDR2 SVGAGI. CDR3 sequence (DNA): TGTGCCAGCAGTTACTTGGGACAGGGGTCCGGCTACGCCTTC. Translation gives CASSYLGQGSGYAF.

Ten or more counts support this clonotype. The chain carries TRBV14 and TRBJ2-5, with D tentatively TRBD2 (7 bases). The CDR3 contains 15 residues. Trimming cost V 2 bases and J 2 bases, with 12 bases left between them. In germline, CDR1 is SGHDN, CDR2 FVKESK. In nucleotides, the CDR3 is TGTGCCAGCAGCCAAACGGGGGGCTGGCAAGAGACCCAGTACTTC. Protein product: CASSQTGGWQETQYF.

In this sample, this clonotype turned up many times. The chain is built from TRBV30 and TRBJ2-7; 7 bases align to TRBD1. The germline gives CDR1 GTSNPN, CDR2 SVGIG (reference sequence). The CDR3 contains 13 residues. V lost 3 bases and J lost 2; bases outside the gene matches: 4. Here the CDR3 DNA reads TGTGCCTGGAGGACAACAGGGGCCTACGAGCAGTACTTC. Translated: CAWRTTGAYEQYF.

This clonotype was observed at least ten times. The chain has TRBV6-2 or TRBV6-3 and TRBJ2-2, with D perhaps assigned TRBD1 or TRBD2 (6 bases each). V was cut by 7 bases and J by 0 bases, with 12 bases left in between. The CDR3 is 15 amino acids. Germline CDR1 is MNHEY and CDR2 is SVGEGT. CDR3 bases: TGTGCCAGCACACGGGGGCTAGCGAACACCGGGGAGCTGTTTTTT. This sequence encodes CASTRGLANTGELFF.

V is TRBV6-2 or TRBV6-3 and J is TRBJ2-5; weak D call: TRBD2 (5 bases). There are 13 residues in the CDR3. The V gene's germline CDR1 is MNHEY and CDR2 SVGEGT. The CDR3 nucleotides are TGTGCTGCGGGTCGGGTGGGGCAAGAGACCCAGTACTTC. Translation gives CAAGRVGQETQYF.

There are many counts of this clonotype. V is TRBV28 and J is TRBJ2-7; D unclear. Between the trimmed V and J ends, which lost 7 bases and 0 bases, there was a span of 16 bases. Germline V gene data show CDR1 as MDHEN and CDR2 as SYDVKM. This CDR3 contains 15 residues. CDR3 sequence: CASTETALSSYEQYF. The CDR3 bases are TGTGCCAGCACCGAAACTGCACTAAGCTCCTACGAGCAGTACTTC.

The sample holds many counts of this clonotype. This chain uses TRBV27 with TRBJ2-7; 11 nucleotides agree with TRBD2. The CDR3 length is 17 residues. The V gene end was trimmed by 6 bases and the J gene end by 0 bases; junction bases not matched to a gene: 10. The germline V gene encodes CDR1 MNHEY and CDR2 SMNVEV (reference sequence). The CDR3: CASSGSSGRLPSYEQYF. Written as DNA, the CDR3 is TGTGCCAGCAGCGGGTCTAGCGGGAGGCTCCCCTCCTACGAGCAGTACTTC.

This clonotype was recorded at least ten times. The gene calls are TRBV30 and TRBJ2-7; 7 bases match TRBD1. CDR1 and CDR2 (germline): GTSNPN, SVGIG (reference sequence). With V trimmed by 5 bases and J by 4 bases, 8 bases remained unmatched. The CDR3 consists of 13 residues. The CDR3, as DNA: TGTGCCTGGGAAAGACAGGGTCAATACGAGCAGTACTTC. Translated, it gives CAWERQGQYEQYF.

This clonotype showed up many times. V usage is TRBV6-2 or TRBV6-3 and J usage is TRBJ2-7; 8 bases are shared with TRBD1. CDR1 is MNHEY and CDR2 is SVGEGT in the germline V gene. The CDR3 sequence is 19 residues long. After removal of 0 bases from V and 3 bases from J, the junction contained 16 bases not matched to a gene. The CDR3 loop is CASSYSTSVPTTGVYEQYF. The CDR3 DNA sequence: TGTGCCAGCAGTTACTCGACCTCCGTACCGACGACAGGGGTCTACGAGCAGTACTTC.

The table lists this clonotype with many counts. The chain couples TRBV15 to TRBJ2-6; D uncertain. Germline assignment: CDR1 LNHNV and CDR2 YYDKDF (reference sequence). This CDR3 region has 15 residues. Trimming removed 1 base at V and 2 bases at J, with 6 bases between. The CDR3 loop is CATSRGIPGANVLTF. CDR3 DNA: TGTGCCACCAGCAGAGGGATACCTGGGGCCAACGTCCTGACTTTC.

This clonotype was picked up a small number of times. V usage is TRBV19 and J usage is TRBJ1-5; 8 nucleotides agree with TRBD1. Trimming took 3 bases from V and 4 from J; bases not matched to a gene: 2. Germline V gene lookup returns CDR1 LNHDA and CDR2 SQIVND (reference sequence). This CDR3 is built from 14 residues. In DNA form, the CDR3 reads TGTGCCAGTAGTATGAGACAGGGGAATCAGCCCCAGCATTTT. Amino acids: CASSMRQGNQPQHF.

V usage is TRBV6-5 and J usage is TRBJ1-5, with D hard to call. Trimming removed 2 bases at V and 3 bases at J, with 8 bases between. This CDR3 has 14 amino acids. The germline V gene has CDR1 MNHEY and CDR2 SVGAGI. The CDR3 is CASSYHGNNQPQHF. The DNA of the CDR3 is TGTGCCAGCAGTTACCACGGAAACAATCAGCCCCAGCATTTT.

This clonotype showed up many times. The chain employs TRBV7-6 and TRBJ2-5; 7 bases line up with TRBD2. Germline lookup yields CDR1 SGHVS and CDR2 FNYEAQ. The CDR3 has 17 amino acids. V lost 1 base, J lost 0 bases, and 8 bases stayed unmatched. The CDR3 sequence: CASSLGEGRRYQETQYF. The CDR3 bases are TGTGCCAGCAGCTTAGGGGAGGGTCGGAGGTACCAAGAGACCCAGTACTTC.

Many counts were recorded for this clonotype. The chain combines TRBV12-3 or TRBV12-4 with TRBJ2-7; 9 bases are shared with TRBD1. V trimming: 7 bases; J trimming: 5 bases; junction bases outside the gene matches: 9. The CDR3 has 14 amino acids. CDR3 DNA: TGTGCCAGCACTGGGACAGGGAGAGGAGACGAGCAGTACTTC. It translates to CASTGTGRGDEQYF.

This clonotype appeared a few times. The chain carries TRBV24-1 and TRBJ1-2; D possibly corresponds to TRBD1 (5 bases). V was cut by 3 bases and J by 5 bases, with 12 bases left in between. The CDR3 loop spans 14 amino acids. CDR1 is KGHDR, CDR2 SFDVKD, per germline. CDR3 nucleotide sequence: TGTGCCACCAGTGATCTCACAGGAACATATGGCTACACCTTC. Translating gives CATSDLTGTYGYTF.

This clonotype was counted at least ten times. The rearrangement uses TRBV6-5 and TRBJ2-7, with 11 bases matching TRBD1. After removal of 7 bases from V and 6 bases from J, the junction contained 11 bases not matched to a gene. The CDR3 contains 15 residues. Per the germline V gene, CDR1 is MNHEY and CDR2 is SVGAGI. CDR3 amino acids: CASTPEDRGRFEQYF. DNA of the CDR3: TGTGCCAGCACCCCCGAGGACAGGGGGCGGTTCGAGCAGTACTTC.

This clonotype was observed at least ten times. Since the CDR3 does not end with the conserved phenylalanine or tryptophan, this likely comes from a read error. CDR3 sequence reads: CASSRRDRTYEQYL. CDR3 DNA sequence: TGTGCCAGCAGCCGCAGGGACAGAACCTACGAGCAGTACCTC. The V call is TRBV28, the J call TRBJ2-7; 7 nucleotides match TRBD1. This CDR3 has 14 amino acids. Looked up from germline, CDR1 is MDHEN and CDR2 is SYDVKM. J gave up 2 bases and V 6 bases, and 7 bases lay outside the gene matches.

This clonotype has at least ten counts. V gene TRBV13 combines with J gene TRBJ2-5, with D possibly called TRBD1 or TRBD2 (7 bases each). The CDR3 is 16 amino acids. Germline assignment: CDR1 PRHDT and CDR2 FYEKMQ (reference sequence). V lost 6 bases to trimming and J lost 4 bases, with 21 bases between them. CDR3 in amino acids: CASRDKGGGRTETQYF. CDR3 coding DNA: TGTGCCAGCAGAGATAAAGGGGGCGGGAGAACAGAGACCCAGTACTTC.

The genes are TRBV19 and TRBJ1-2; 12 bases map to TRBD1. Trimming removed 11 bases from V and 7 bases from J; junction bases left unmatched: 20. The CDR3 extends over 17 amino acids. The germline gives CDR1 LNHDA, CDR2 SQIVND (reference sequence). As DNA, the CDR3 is TGTGCCGGACATCAATCCGGGACAGGGGGCCGAAATGGTGGCTACACCTTC. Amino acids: CAGHQSGTGGRNGGYTF.

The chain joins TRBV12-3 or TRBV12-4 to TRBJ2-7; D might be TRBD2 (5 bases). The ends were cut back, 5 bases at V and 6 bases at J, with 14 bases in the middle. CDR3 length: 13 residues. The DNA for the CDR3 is TGTGCCAGCAGTATTAGGGCTAGCAGCGAGCAGTACTTC. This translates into CASSIRASSEQYF.

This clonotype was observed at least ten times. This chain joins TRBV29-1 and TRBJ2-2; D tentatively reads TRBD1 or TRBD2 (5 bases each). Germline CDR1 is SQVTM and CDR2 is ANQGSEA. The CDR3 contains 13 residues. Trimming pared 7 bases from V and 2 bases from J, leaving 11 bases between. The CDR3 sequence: CSAWDDNTGELFF. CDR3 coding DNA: TGCAGCGCCTGGGACGACAACACCGGGGAGCTGTTTTTT.

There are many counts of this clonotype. The CDR3 is CASGTGLNTEAFF. The CDR3 DNA follows: TGTGCCAGCGGGACAGGCCTGAACACTGAAGCTTTCTTT. The chain is built from TRBV19 and TRBJ1-1; TRBD1 aligns across 8 bases. Germline loops: CDR1 LNHDA, CDR2 SQIVND (reference sequence). This CDR3 contains 13 residues. V lost 9 bases and J lost 0; bases outside the gene matches: 3.

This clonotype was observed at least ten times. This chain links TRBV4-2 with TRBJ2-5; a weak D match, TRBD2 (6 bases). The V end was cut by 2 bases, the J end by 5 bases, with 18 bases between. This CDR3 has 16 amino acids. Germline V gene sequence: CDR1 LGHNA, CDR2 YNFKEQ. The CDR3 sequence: CASSQSLAMMEETQYF. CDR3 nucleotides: TGTGCCAGCAGCCAAAGTCTAGCGATGATGGAGGAGACCCAGTACTTC.

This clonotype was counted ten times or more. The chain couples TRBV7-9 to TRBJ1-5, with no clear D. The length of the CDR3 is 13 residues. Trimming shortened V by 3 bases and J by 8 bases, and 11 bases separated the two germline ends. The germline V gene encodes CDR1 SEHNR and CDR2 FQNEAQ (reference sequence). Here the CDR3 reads CASSFDGTKPQHF. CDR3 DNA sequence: TGTGCCAGCAGCTTTGACGGAACTAAGCCCCAGCATTTT.